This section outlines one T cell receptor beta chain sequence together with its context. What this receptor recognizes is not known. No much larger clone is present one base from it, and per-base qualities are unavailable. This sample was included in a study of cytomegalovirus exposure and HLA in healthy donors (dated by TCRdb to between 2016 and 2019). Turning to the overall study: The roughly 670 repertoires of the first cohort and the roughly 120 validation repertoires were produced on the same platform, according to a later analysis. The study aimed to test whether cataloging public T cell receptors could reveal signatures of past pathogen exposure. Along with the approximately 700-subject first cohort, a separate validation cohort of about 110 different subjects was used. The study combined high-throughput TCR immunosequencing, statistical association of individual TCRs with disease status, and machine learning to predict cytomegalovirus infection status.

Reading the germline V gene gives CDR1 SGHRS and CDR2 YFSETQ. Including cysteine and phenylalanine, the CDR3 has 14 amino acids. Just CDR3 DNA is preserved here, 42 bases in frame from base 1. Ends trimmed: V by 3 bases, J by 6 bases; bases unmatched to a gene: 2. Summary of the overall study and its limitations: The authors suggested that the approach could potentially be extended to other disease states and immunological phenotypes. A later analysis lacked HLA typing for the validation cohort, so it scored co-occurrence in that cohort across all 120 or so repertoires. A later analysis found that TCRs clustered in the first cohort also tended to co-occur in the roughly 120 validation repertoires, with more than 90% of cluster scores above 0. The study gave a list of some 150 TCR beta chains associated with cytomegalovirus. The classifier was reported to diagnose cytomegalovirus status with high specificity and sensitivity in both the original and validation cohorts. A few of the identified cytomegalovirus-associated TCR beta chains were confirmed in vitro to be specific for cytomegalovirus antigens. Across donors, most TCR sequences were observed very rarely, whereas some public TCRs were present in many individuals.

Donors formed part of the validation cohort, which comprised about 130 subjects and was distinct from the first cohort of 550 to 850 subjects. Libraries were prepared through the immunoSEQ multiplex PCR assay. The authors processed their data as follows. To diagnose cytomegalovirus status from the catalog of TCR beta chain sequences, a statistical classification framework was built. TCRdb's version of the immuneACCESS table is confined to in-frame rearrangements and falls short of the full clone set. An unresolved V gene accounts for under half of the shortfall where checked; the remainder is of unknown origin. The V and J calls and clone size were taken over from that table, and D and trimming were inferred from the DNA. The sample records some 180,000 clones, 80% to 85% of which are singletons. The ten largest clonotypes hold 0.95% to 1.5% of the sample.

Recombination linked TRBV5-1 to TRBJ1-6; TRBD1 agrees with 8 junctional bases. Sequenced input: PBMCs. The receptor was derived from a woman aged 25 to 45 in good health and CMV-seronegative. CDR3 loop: CASSWDRSNSPLHF. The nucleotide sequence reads TGCGCCAGCAGCTGGGACAGGAGTAATTCACCCCTCCACTTT.